A selection of T cell receptor beta chains follows, all from one sample in a study of post-analysis software for immune sequencing data. TCRdb recomputed calls from the PCR reads with MiXCR, one row per CDR3 protein. The sample lists a few hundred thousand distinct CDR3 sequences, nearly 45% occurring once. The sequencing input was blood. The receptors derive from a girl aged 5-17 years with multiple sclerosis. CDR3s include the opening cysteine and the closing phenylalanine or tryptophan. D genes are given only for firm matches. For some rows the clone size is stated as once, few or many, or as a class when expanded; others skip it.

>once|TRBV7-2|TRBJ2-1|-
TGTGCCAGCAGCTCATACAGGGATAAGGGGGACAATGAGCAGTTCTTC
CASSSYRDKGDNEQFF
>-|TRBV27|TRBJ2-7|-
TGTGCCAGCAGTTTGGCCACCCGGACCTACGAGCAGTACTTC
CASSLATRTYEQYF
>few|TRBV18|TRBJ2-3|-
TGTGCCAGCTCACCAAGGGTAACAGATACGCAGTATTTT
CASSPRVTDTQYF
>few|TRBV28|TRBJ2-1|TRBD2
TGTGCCAGCAGTTCTTCTAGCGGGAGCTCCTACAATGAGCAGTTCTTC
CASSSSSGSSYNEQFF
>few|TRBV28|TRBJ2-7|-
TGTACCAGCAGCCCCGGACGGATCGGGGACGAGCAGTACTTC
CTSSPGRIGDEQYF
>-|TRBV7-9|TRBJ2-7|-
TGTGCCAGCAGCTTAGTGACGGGCGAAGAGTACTTC
CASSLVTGEEYF
>-|TRBV27|TRBJ1-2|-
TGTGCCAGCAGTTTATGGGGGGAGGGCGACTATGGCTACACCTTC
CASSLWGEGDYGYTF
>-|TRBV30|TRBJ2-7|-
TGTGCCTGGGTTACCGGGACAAATTCCTACGAGCAGTACTTC
CAWVTGTNSYEQYF
>-|TRBV20-1|TRBJ2-7|-
TGCAGTGCACCCATAGGCTCTCTGGGTCGAGAGCAGTACTTC
CSAPIGSLGREQYF
>once|TRBV18|TRBJ2-7|TRBD1
TGTGCCAGCTCATCAGGTTACAGGGGAAGCGAGCAGTACTTC
CASSSGYRGSEQYF
>-|TRBV4-2|TRBJ2-7|TRBD1
TGTGCCAGCAGCCAAACAGGGGATATCGCCTACGAGCAGTACTTC
CASSQTGDIAYEQYF
>-|TRBV7-2|TRBJ1-6|-
TGTGCCAGCAGCTCCGACGGCTATAATTCACCCCTCCACTTT
CASSSDGYNSPLHF
>few|TRBV7-6|TRBJ2-3|-
TGTGCCAGCAGCTTAGGGGCCGGGGGTTCATCAGATACGCAGTATTTT
CASSLGAGGSSDTQYF
>-|TRBV9|TRBJ1-6|-
TGTGCCAGCAGCGCCGGGACGGGATTCAGCAATTCACCCCTCCACTTT
CASSAGTGFSNSPLHF
>-|TRBV28|TRBJ2-7|TRBD1
TGTGCCAGCAGTCCTCCTTCGGACAGGGCTACCTCCGACGAGCAGTACTTC
CASSPPSDRATSDEQYF
>once|TRBV18|TRBJ2-1|-
TGTGCCAGCTCACCCCCGGGAGTGGGGTACAATGAGCAGTTCTTC
CASSPPGVGYNEQFF